This entry is about one T cell receptor beta chain. Its antigen remains unknown. Libraries of TRB cDNA were made by 5' RACE and carried UMIs. TCRdb re-analyzed the 5' RACE reads; it lists each CDR3 protein once, without DNA. The sample totals 65,000 to 85,000 distinct CDR3 sequences; its top ten clones hold 1.5%. The germline CDR1 and CDR2 sequences are SEHNR and FQNEAQ (reference sequence). The CDR3 extends over 15 amino acids. The sample comes from a study of CXCR3-negative and CXCR3-positive naive CD8 T cells. In the study overall: Per library, roughly 1.4 +/- 0.3 million reads; roughly 150 million TRB reads overall. Overall study findings and caveats: Unlike memory cells, which differed, naive CXCR3-negative and CXCR3-positive cells had similar TRBV-TRBJ usage.

The genes are TRBV7-9 and TRBJ2-3. The source of this sequence is a human donor in good health. Some clones in this sample may be carry-over from other donors' samples. Sequenced: naive CXCR3- CD8+ T cells from blood. Documented subset: CD45RO-CCR7+CD27+CD95- naive CD8+ T cells lacking CXCR3 (TNR3-). The chain's CDR3 is CASSRTPSSTDTQYF.